These T cell receptor beta chains were read from a single sample in a study of OX40 agonist ivuxolimab in advanced cancers. Libraries were prepared by immunoSEQ multiplex PCR; TCRdb keeps only in-frame clonotypes and omits some of them. The table has over 30,000 clones, roughly 84% seen once. Sample: CD4+ or CD8+ T cells sorted from blood, taken in a trial of the OX40 agonist ivuxolimab. The receptors come from an adult with an advanced solid tumor such as melanoma, head and neck, liver or kidney cancer. Both conserved end residues are part of each CDR3. A D gene is named only where the DNA matches it firmly. Some rows mark clone size as missing; the rest say once, few, many or name a class of expanded clone.

size	V	D	J	CDR3	DNA
few	TRBV27	TRBD1	TRBJ1-6	CATQGMGSPLHF	TGTGCCACACAGGGGATGGGTTCACCCCTCCACTTT
few	TRBV2	TRBD2	TRBJ2-2	CASSEARGGPGELFF	TGTGCCAGCAGTGAAGCGCGGGGGGGCCCCGGGGAGCTGTTTTTT
NA	TRBV11-2	NA	TRBJ2-7	CASSLSPNGGQYF	TGTGCCAGCAGCTTAAGTCCGAACGGCGGGCAGTACTTC
NA	TRBV9	TRBD1	TRBJ1-2	CASGSGQGHGYTF	TGTGCCAGCGGATCAGGACAGGGACATGGCTACACCTTC
NA	TRBV5-1	NA	TRBJ2-7	CASSLALGESYEQYF	TGCGCCAGCAGCTTGGCCCTGGGGGAGTCCTACGAGCAGTACTTC
NA	TRBV28	TRBD2	TRBJ2-1	CASSFPGLVRNEQFF	TGTGCCAGCAGTTTCCCCGGACTAGTTAGGAATGAGCAGTTCTTC
once	TRBV5-1	TRBD1	TRBJ1-1	CASSPGQGITEAFF	TGCGCCAGCAGCCCTGGACAGGGGATCACTGAAGCTTTCTTT
NA	TRBV4-1	NA	TRBJ2-2	CASSQDNTGELFF	TGCGCCAGCAGCCAAGACAACACCGGGGAGCTGTTTTTT
NA	TRBV11-3	NA	TRBJ2-3	CASGASEGSADTQYF	TGTGCCAGCGGAGCTTCCGAGGGGAGCGCAGATACGCAGTATTTT
NA	TRBV28	NA	TRBJ2-4	CASRRALIDKNIQYF	TGTGCCAGCAGAAGGGCCCTGATCGACAAAAACATTCAGTACTTC
NA	TRBV28	NA	TRBJ1-6	CASSPRQGDRSLHF	TGTGCCAGCAGCCCTCGCCAAGGAGACAGGTCCCTCCACTTT
NA	TRBV5-6	NA	TRBJ1-3	CASSLAGTRSGNTIYF	TGTGCCAGCAGCTTGGCCGGTACCCGCTCTGGAAACACCATATATTTT
NA	TRBV10-3	NA	TRBJ2-7	CAISAAERGYEQYF	TGTGCCATCAGTGCGGCGGAGAGGGGCTACGAGCAGTACTTC
NA	TRBV10-3	TRBD1	TRBJ1-1	CAIGDRKGRTEAFF	TGTGCCATCGGGGACAGGAAGGGTAGGACTGAAGCTTTCTTT
NA	TRBV19	NA	TRBJ1-5	CASSLGLSGWQPQHF	TGTGCCAGTAGTTTGGGCTTATCGGGATGGCAGCCCCAGCATTTT
NA	TRBV27	NA	TRBJ1-6	CASSLRQGNSPLHF	TGTGCCAGCAGTTTAAGGCAGGGGAATTCACCCCTCCACTTT
NA	TRBV6-1	TRBD1	TRBJ2-3	CASRLQGALDTQYF	TGTGCCAGCAGGTTGCAGGGGGCATTAGATACGCAGTATTTT
NA	TRBV29-1	TRBD1	TRBJ2-2	CSVRTGTAGELFF	TGCAGCGTTCGGACAGGGACGGCCGGGGAGCTGTTTTTT
NA	TRBV7-9	TRBD1	TRBJ2-7	CASSWDRGIREQYF	TGTGCCAGCAGCTGGGACAGGGGAATTCGGGAGCAGTACTTC
NA	TRBV28	TRBD2	TRBJ2-5	CASSLFGLAGGQNF	TGTGCCAGCAGTTTATTCGGACTAGCGGGAGGGCAAAACTTC
NA	TRBV7-9	TRBD1	TRBJ2-5	CASSLGDRGGALQETQYF	TGTGCCAGCAGCTTAGGGGACAGGGGGGGAGCACTCCAAGAGACCCAGTACTTC
NA	TRBV7-9	TRBD2	TRBJ2-5	CASTRGVETQYF	TGTGCCAGCACCCGGGGGGTGGAGACCCAGTACTTC
NA	TRBV28	NA	TRBJ2-1	CASIHIGPGYNEQFF	TGTGCCAGCATCCATATAGGACCTGGCTACAATGAGCAGTTCTTC
NA	TRBV5-1	NA	TRBJ2-3	CASKEVDSTDTQYF	TGCGCCAGCAAGGAAGTCGATAGCACAGATACGCAGTATTTT
NA	TRBV27	TRBD1	TRBJ2-1	CASSLDRGYNEQFF	TGTGCCAGCAGTTTGGACAGGGGTTACAATGAGCAGTTCTTC
NA	TRBV19	TRBD1	TRBJ2-3	CASSATDRADTQYF	TGTGCCAGTAGTGCAACTGACAGGGCGGATACGCAGTATTTT
NA	TRBV5-1	NA	TRBJ1-1	CASSLAVGNREAFF	TGCGCCAGCAGCTTGGCCGTAGGAAATAGAGAAGCTTTCTTT
NA	TRBV6-5	NA	TRBJ2-7	CASSLWETYEQYF	TGTGCCAGCAGTCTATGGGAGACCTACGAGCAGTACTTC
NA	TRBV7-8	NA	TRBJ2-5	CASSPWRGVGETQYF	TGTGCCAGCAGCCCGTGGCGGGGCGTCGGGGAGACCCAGTACTTC
NA	TRBV19	TRBD1	TRBJ1-1	CASSSPGTGDTEAFF	TGTGCCAGTAGTAGCCCCGGGACAGGAGACACTGAAGCTTTCTTT
NA	TRBV20-1	NA	TRBJ2-1	CSAYDSHEQFF	TGCAGTGCTTATGACTCCCACGAGCAGTTCTTC
NA	TRBV30	NA	TRBJ2-5	CAWSVGQGILETQYF	TGTGCCTGGAGTGTTGGTCAGGGGATCTTAGAGACCCAGTACTTC
NA	TRBV2	TRBD1	TRBJ1-1	CASGRDRVGTEAFF	TGTGCCAGCGGACGGGACAGGGTTGGCACTGAAGCTTTCTTT
NA	TRBV7-9	NA	TRBJ1-6	CASSLGQGFYNSPLHF	TGTGCCAGCAGCTTAGGTCAGGGATTTTATAATTCACCCCTCCACTTT
NA	TRBV30	NA	TRBJ1-1	CAWSGRRQNTEAFF	TGTGCCTGGAGTGGCAGGCGCCAAAACACTGAAGCTTTCTTT
NA	TRBV2	NA	TRBJ2-3	CASRGDSTDTQYF	TGTGCCAGCAGAGGGGACAGCACAGATACGCAGTATTTT
NA	TRBV30	NA	TRBJ2-7	CAWSQTKEQYF	TGTGCCTGGAGCCAAACCAAGGAGCAGTACTTC
once	TRBV7-3	NA	TRBJ2-1	CASSLTSLQNEQFF	TGTGCCAGCAGCTTAACGTCCCTTCAAAATGAGCAGTTCTTC
NA	TRBV7-9	NA	TRBJ1-2	CASSPGTENYGYTF	TGTGCCAGCAGCCCCGGGACGGAGAACTATGGCTACACCTTC
few	TRBV5-7	TRBD1	TRBJ2-7	CASPDRGPAYEQYF	TGTGCCAGCCCGGACAGGGGGCCAGCCTACGAGCAGTACTTC
NA	TRBV5-4	NA	TRBJ2-3	CAMWWGTDTQYF	TGTGCCATGTGGTGGGGCACAGATACGCAGTATTTT
few	TRBV21-1	NA	TRBJ2-5	CASSKERASGPLRQETQYF	TGTGCCAGCAGCAAAGAGAGGGCTAGCGGACCTCTGAGGCAAGAGACCCAGTACTTC
few	TRBV6-5	NA	TRBJ2-2	CASSYPQSGELFF	TGTGCCAGCAGTTACCCTCAGTCCGGGGAGCTGTTTTTT
NA	TRBV11-2	TRBD1	TRBJ2-7	CASSLAGTALGRSYEQYF	TGTGCCAGCAGCCTAGCCGGGACAGCATTAGGGCGGTCCTACGAGCAGTACTTC
NA	TRBV2	TRBD2	TRBJ2-7	CASSGPGLAGSSYEQYF	TGTGCCAGCAGCGGCCCCGGACTAGCGGGCAGCTCCTACGAGCAGTACTTC
NA	TRBV5-1	NA	TRBJ2-7	CASSAGGPSYEQYF	TGCGCCAGCAGCGCCGGGGGACCCTCCTACGAGCAGTACTTC
NA	TRBV4-1	NA	TRBJ2-5	CASSPGTAVQETQYF	TGCGCCAGCAGCCCCGGGACGGCGGTTCAAGAGACCCAGTACTTC
NA	TRBV7-9	TRBD2	TRBJ2-7	CASSALGGANEQYF	TGTGCCAGCAGCGCCTTGGGAGGGGCAAACGAGCAGTACTTC
NA	TRBV27	TRBD2	TRBJ2-5	CASSLAGASQETQYF	TGTGCCAGCAGTTTAGCGGGAGCCTCCCAAGAGACCCAGTACTTC
NA	TRBV6-1	TRBD2	TRBJ2-7	CASSNSPGLEGEQYF	TGTGCCAGCAGTAATAGTCCGGGACTAGAAGGTGAGCAGTACTTC
NA	TRBV15	NA	TRBJ1-4	CATAGGLDEKLFF	TGTGCCACCGCCGGGGGGCTGGATGAAAAACTGTTTTTT
once	TRBV19	NA	TRBJ2-7	CASIGPTYEQYF	TGTGCCAGTATTGGACCAACCTACGAGCAGTACTTC